Below are 25 T cell receptor beta chains sequenced from a single sample in a study of chronic HIV infection and antiretroviral therapy. A single record per CDR3 protein comes from TCRdb applying MiXCR to the 5' RACE reads. This sample yields just over 30,000 distinct CDR3 sequences, of which 7% to 10% are seen a single time; about 2.7% belongs to the top ten. The sequenced sample consisted of peripheral blood. The source is an adult who had HIV and had not received antiretroviral therapy, or was an uninfected healthy control (not recorded which).

This clonotype appeared many times. The rearrangement uses TRBV7-9 and TRBJ1-3; TRBD1 might be the D (6 bases). V was cut by 5 bases and J by 3 bases, with 17 bases left in between. CDR3 size: 16 residues. CDR1 and CDR2 from the germline V gene are SEHNR and FQNEAQ (reference sequence). The CDR3: CASSTKAGADGNTIYF. The CDR3 DNA follows: TGTGCCAGCAGCACAAAAGCAGGGGCGGATGGAAACACCATATATTTT.

This clonotype has ten or more counts. This chain uses TRBV14 with TRBJ2-1; the D is unclear. Deletions cut 0 bases from V and 9 bases from J, with 15 bases between. The CDR3 covers 15 residues. Germline CDR1 and CDR2: SGHDN and FVKESK. This CDR3 reads CASSQELGRAGEQFF. CDR3 coding DNA: TGTGCCAGCAGCCAAGAGCTAGGACGAGCTGGTGAGCAGTTCTTC.

This clonotype has a count of ten or more. The CDR3 here is CASIYGGGAYNEQFF. CDR3 in DNA: TGTGCCAGCATATATGGGGGCGGGGCCTACAATGAGCAGTTCTTC. This chain joins TRBV2 and TRBJ2-1; perhaps D is TRBD1 or TRBD2 (6 bases each). This CDR3 spans 15 amino acids. Germline CDR1 is SNHLY and CDR2 is FYNNEI. Trimming shortened V by 7 bases and J by 2 bases, and 15 bases separated the two germline ends.

This clonotype showed up many times. This chain uses TRBV20-1 with TRBJ2-7; a possible D gene is TRBD2 (6 bases). V gave up 6 bases and J gave up 2 bases, with 14 bases separating them. This CDR3 is 13 amino acids long. CDR1 and CDR2 from the germline V gene are DFQATT and SNEGSKA (reference sequence). CDR3 protein: CSARLVRAYEQYF. Written as DNA, the CDR3 is TGCAGTGCAAGACTAGTAAGAGCCTACGAGCAGTACTTC.

V and J are TRBV6-5 and TRBJ2-1; 7 bases agree with TRBD2. The trim removed 7 bases at V and 6 bases at J, leaving 9 bases unmatched. Germline-derived CDR1 and CDR2 are MNHEY and SVGAGI. CDR3 length: 14 residues. The CDR3 protein is CASTGTGLTNEQFF. The CDR3 DNA is TGTGCCAGCACCGGGACGGGACTAACCAATGAGCAGTTCTTC.

This clonotype appeared many times. The chain joins TRBV6-1 to TRBJ1-5; D unclear. Germline assignment: CDR1 MNHNS and CDR2 SASEGT. The length of the CDR3 is 16 residues. The V gene lost 0 bases and the J gene lost 0 bases, with 9 bases spanning the gap. The CDR3, as DNA: TGTGCCAGCAGTGAAGCTTCGAGTTATAGCAATCAGCCCCAGCATTTT. Its translation is CASSEASSYSNQPQHF.

The chain uses TRBV29-1 and TRBJ1-1, with TRBD1 identical over 10 bases. The V segment lost 4 bases and the J segment 12 bases; nucleotides outside the gene matches: 2. The CDR3 has 10 amino acids. The germline gives CDR1 SQVTM, CDR2 ANQGSEA. DNA of the CDR3: TGCAGCGTTGGGGACAGGGGTACTTTCTTT. It yields the protein CSVGDRGTFF. Using reference TRBV29-1 and TRBJ1-1 for the parts outside the CDR3, the full variable domain is SAVISQKPSRDICQRGTSLTIQCQVDSQVTMMFWYRQQPGQSLTLIATANQGSEATYESGFVIDKFPISRPNLTFSTLTVSNMSPEDSSIYLCSVGDRGTFFGQGTRLTVV.

This clonotype was detected ten times or more. V and J are TRBV25-1 and TRBJ1-1; D possibly corresponds to TRBD1 (6 bases). The CDR3 consists of 14 residues. V was shortened by 5 bases and J by 7 bases, with 17 bases between the two germline ends. Germline CDR1 is MGHDK and CDR2 is SYGVNS. DNA for the CDR3: TGTGCCAGCAGTAACACATGGGGGGCCGGTGAAGCTTTCTTT. Translating it yields CASSNTWGAGEAFF.

Ten or more counts support this clonotype. This chain uses TRBV7-9 with TRBJ2-7; the D gene could be TRBD1 or TRBD2 (5 bases each). In germline, CDR1 is SEHNR, CDR2 FQNEAQ (reference sequence). V was clipped by 2 bases and J by 2 bases, with 13 bases between them. The CDR3 has 15 residues. The CDR3 nucleotides read TGTGCCAGCAGCTTAAGTGGGACCGGGGCCTACGAGCAGTACTTC. This encodes CASSLSGTGAYEQYF. The full variable domain, in which reference TRBV7-9 and TRBJ2-7 provide the parts outside the CDR3, is DTGVSQNPRHKITKRGQNVTFRCDPISEHNRLYWYRQTLGQGPEFLTYFQNEAQLEKSRLLSDRFSAERPKGSFSTLEIQRTEQGDSAMYLCASSLSGTGAYEQYFGPGTRLTVT.

This clonotype showed up many times. CDR3 coding DNA: TGCGCCAGCAGTGCTCTGTCCTACGAGCAGTACTTC. Its protein is CASSALSYEQYF. The chain links TRBV10-2 to TRBJ2-7; the D is unclear. Trimming removed 4 bases from V and 1 base from J, with 5 bases in between. Germline V gene sequence: CDR1 WSHSY, CDR2 SAAADI. CDR3 size: 12 residues.

This clonotype was recorded at least ten times. The chain carries TRBV7-2 and TRBJ2-3; 7 nucleotides line up with TRBD2. The CDR3 runs to 15 residues. J was trimmed by 4 bases and V by 3 bases; bases with no gene match: 7. Germline V gene data show CDR1 as SGHTA and CDR2 as FQGNSA. CDR3 residues: CASSFRDYKSDTQYF. CDR3 nucleotide sequence: TGTGCCAGCAGCTTCCGGGACTACAAATCAGATACGCAGTATTTT.

The chain links TRBV6-5 to TRBJ2-7; 9 nucleotides agree with TRBD2. This CDR3 is built from 17 residues. Germline V gene lookup returns CDR1 MNHEY and CDR2 SVGAGI. V dropped 5 bases and J dropped 0; count of bases not matched to a gene: 11. Here the CDR3 reads CASSPGVAGDYSYEQYF. The CDR3 nucleotides are TGTGCCAGCAGTCCCGGAGTAGCGGGGGATTACTCCTACGAGCAGTACTTC.

J is TRBJ2-3 and V is TRBV15, with a weak D call TRBD2 (6 bases). Deletions cut 1 base from V and 10 bases from J, with 9 bases between. Per germline, CDR1 LNHNV and CDR2 YYDKDF (reference sequence). The CDR3 loop spans 12 amino acids. As DNA, the CDR3 is TGTGCCACCAGCAGAGCCGCGGGGCCGCAGTATTTT. It translates to CATSRAAGPQYF. Full variable domain (remainder filled in from reference TRBV15 and TRBJ2-3): DAMVIQNPRYQVTQFGKPVTLSCSQTLNHNVMYWYQQKSSQAPKLLFHYYDKDFNNEADTPDNFQSRRPNTSFCFLDIRSPGLGDTAMYLCATSRAAGPQYFGPGTRLTVL.

There are many counts of this clonotype. This chain connects TRBV29-1 to TRBJ1-1; the D is unclear. V lost 0 bases, J lost 0 bases, and 5 bases lay in between. Per the germline V gene, CDR1 is SQVTM and CDR2 is ANQGSEA. The CDR3 is 13 residues long. CDR3 loop: CSVEDWVNTEAFF. CDR3 nucleotide sequence: TGCAGCGTTGAAGATTGGGTGAACACTGAAGCTTTCTTT.

This clonotype was counted at least ten times. This sequence joins TRBV11-2 and TRBJ2-1; no clear D. V gave up 3 bases and J gave up 9 bases, with 6 bases separating them. This CDR3 has 11 amino acids. In germline, CDR1 is SGHAT, CDR2 FQNNGV. The CDR3 region is CASSLLGEQFF. CDR3 DNA sequence: TGTGCCAGCAGCTTGTTAGGTGAGCAGTTCTTC.

This clonotype was seen repeatedly, ten times or more. The chain is built from TRBV25-1 and TRBJ2-2; D is perhaps TRBD1 (5 bases). This CDR3 has 12 amino acids. CDR1 MGHDK and CDR2 SYGVNS come from the germline V gene. Trimming cost V 10 bases and J 4 bases, with 10 bases left between them. The CDR3 DNA sequence: TGTGCCACCGACAGCCTCACCGGGGAGCTGTTTTTT. Protein product: CATDSLTGELFF.

This clonotype showed up many times. This chain links TRBV14 with TRBJ1-5; D gene uncertain. Germline loops: CDR1 SGHDN, CDR2 FVKESK. CDR3 size: 14 residues. Trimming took 4 bases from V and 3 from J, leaving 10 bases between them. The CDR3 sequence: CASSRREVNQPQHF. CDR3 sequence (DNA): TGTGCCAGCAGCCGACGCGAGGTCAATCAGCCCCAGCATTTT.

This clonotype was counted many times. The V call is TRBV11-2, the J call TRBJ2-1, with 8 bases identical to TRBD2. The CDR3 is 16 amino acids. Germline V gene sequence: CDR1 SGHAT, CDR2 FQNNGV. Unmatched junction bases numbered 8, after V lost 3 bases and J lost 4 bases. The CDR3 loop is CASSLGTRGGYNEQFF. Here the CDR3 DNA reads TGTGCCAGCAGCTTGGGGACTAGGGGGGGTTACAATGAGCAGTTCTTC.

Here the CDR3 DNA reads TGTGCCAGCAGCTTAGTTAAGGGTCGGCACGAGCAGTACTTC. This gives the protein CASSLVKGRHEQYF. This sequence joins TRBV11-2 and TRBJ2-7, with D unclear. The length of the CDR3 is 14 residues. Germline loops: CDR1 SGHAT, CDR2 FQNNGV. V was shortened by 1 base and J by 5 bases, with 12 bases between the two germline ends. Using reference TRBV11-2 and TRBJ2-7 for the parts outside the CDR3, the full variable domain is EAGVAQSPRYKIIEKRQSVAFWCNPISGHATLYWYQQILGQGPKLLIQFQNNGVVDDSQLPKDRFSAERLKGVDSTLKIQPAKLEDSAVYLCASSLVKGRHEQYFGPGTRLTVT.

Only a few counts were recorded for this clonotype. The CDR3 protein is CASSPPGTSSSEQYF. The CDR3 region has the DNA TGTGCCAGCAGCCCGCCCGGGACTAGCAGTTCCGAGCAGTACTTC. This chain uses TRBV7-9 with TRBJ2-7, with 9 bases identical to TRBD2. Germline V gene data show CDR1 as SEHNR and CDR2 as FQNEAQ (reference sequence). The CDR3 consists of 15 residues. Unmatched junction bases numbered 11, after V lost 5 bases and J lost 6 bases.

Many counts were recorded for this clonotype. This sequence joins TRBV6-6 and TRBJ1-5; 9 positions match TRBD1. With 10 bases clipped from V and 2 bases from J, the junction kept 9 bases outside the gene matches. CDR1 and CDR2 (germline): MNHNY, SVGAGI (reference sequence). CDR3 length equals 15 residues. CDR3 DNA sequence: TGTGCCACTCGACAGGGGGGTTTTGGCAATCAGCCCCAGCATTTT. It is translated as CATRQGGFGNQPQHF.

The sample holds a few counts of this clonotype. This chain links TRBV7-9 with TRBJ2-3; D is ambiguous. CDR3 size: 12 residues. V shed 7 bases and J shed 2 bases, with 7 bases lying between them. CDR1 is SEHNR, CDR2 FQNEAQ, per germline (reference sequence). CDR3 loop: CASIRTTDTQYF. The DNA of the CDR3 is TGTGCCAGCATCAGGACCACAGATACGCAGTATTTT. The full variable domain, with the rest looked up from reference TRBV7-9 and TRBJ2-3, is DTGVSQNPRHKITKRGQNVTFRCDPISEHNRLYWYRQTLGQGPEFLTYFQNEAQLEKSRLLSDRFSAERPKGSFSTLEIQRTEQGDSAMYLCASIRTTDTQYFGPGTRLTVL.

This clonotype was observed many times. The V gene is TRBV28, the J gene TRBJ2-7; D is uncertain. This CDR3 spans 13 amino acids. V lost 5 bases, J lost 5 bases, and 13 bases lay in between. Germline loops: CDR1 MDHEN, CDR2 SYDVKM. The CDR3, as DNA: TGTGCCAGCAGTCCGGCCTCCTCGGACGAGCAGTACTTC. Translated: CASSPASSDEQYF.

The genes are TRBV12-3 or TRBV12-4 and TRBJ2-1; 13 nucleotides line up with TRBD2. V dropped 6 bases and J dropped 0; count of bases not matched to a gene: 5. This CDR3 has 17 residues. CDR3 sequence (DNA): TGTGCCAGCAGCTCCCGGACTAGCGGGAGCTCCTACAATGAGCAGTTCTTC. This encodes CASSSRTSGSSYNEQFF.

This clonotype showed up just a few times. V is TRBV6-2 or TRBV6-3 and J is TRBJ1-2; D is unclear. The V end lost 6 bases, the J end lost 5 bases, and 16 bases lay between the germline ends. This CDR3 comprises 14 residues. Germline V gene lookup returns CDR1 MNHEY and CDR2 SVGEGT. The chain's CDR3 is CASSPGIEAYGYTF. CDR3 nucleotide sequence: TGTGCCAGCAGCCCCGGGATAGAGGCATATGGCTACACCTTC.